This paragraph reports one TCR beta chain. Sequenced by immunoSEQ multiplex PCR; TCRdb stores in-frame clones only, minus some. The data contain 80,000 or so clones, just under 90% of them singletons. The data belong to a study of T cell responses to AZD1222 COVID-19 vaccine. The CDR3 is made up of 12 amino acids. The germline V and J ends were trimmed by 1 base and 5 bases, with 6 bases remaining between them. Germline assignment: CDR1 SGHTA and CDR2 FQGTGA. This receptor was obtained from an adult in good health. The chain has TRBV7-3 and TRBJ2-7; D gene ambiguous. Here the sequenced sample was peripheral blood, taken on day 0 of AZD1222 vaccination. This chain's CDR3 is CASSLSPHEQYF. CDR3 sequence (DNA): TGTGCCAGCAGCTTAAGCCCTCACGAGCAGTACTTC.